This T cell receptor (beta chain) was profiled in a study of OX40 agonist ivuxolimab in advanced cancers. General study findings and limits: Relative to CD4+ cells, CD8+ T cells on average had more expanded clones.

Germline assignment: CDR1 KGHSH and CDR2 LQKENI. The CDR3 has 13 residues. V shed 8 bases and J shed 2 bases, with 10 bases lying between them. Clones were read by immunoSEQ multiplex PCR, and TCRdb kept only the in-frame ones, dropping some. The sample lists tens of thousands of clones, 75% to 90% occurring once. A word on this clone: The antigen remains unidentified.

The sequencing here drew on CD4+ or CD8+ T cells sorted from blood, taken in a trial of the OX40 agonist ivuxolimab. The J gene is TRBJ1-3, the V gene TRBV18, with D tentatively TRBD1 (6 bases). The receptor was derived from an adult with an advanced solid tumor such as melanoma, head and neck, liver or kidney cancer. Here the CDR3 reads CASTQGTGNTIYF. The DNA of the CDR3 is TGTGCCAGCACCCAGGGGACTGGAAACACCATATATTTT.